The 12 T cell receptor beta chains below all came from one sample that was sequenced in a study of T cell responses to AZD1222 COVID-19 vaccine (dated by TCRdb to the early 2020s). The library relied on the immunoSEQ multiplex PCR assay. Here the immuneACCESS table is served through TCRdb, limited to in-frame sequences with V and J called. Missing clones are a known gap in these copies; in checked studies unresolved V genes cover under half, and the rest lacks a known reason. The sample table shows about 140,000 clones, and about 91% are seen once. The ten largest make up approximately 2.3% of the sample. Per the publication, the time point label means: baseline before first vaccination. The sample was peripheral blood, taken on day 0 of AZD1222 vaccination. The receptors here all came from an adult in good health.

V usage is TRBV19 and J usage is TRBJ1-1; D gene ambiguous. Germline CDR1 reads LNHDA; CDR2 reads SQIVND (reference sequence). The V and J ends lost 3 bases and 2 bases respectively, with 10 bases between them. The CDR3 is made up of 14 amino acids. CDR3 protein: CASSILGVNTEAFF. The DNA of the CDR3 is TGTGCCAGTAGTATTTTAGGAGTTAACACTGAAGCTTTCTTT.

This sequence joins TRBV7-7 and TRBJ1-6; 9 bases map to TRBD1. This CDR3 has 16 residues. From germline, CDR1 is SSHAT and CDR2 FNYEAQ (reference sequence). Trimming removed 5 bases from V and 10 bases from J; junction bases left unmatched: 12. CDR3 residues: CASSLLPGQGVSPLHF. The CDR3 DNA sequence: TGTGCCAGCAGCCTTCTACCGGGACAGGGTGTCTCACCCCTCCACTTT.

The CDR3 DNA follows: TGTGCCAGCAGCCCAGGGGGGGGCTGGGGCTACACCTTC. Residues: CASSPGGGWGYTF. V and J are TRBV9 and TRBJ1-2, with 7 bases identical to TRBD1. Per the germline V gene, CDR1 is SGDLS and CDR2 is YYNGEE. V lost 4 bases, J lost 8 bases, and 8 bases stayed unmatched. CDR3 length: 13 amino acids.

This clone was detected only once. This sequence joins TRBV7-9 and TRBJ2-1; a weak D match, TRBD2 (5 bases). CDR1 and CDR2 (germline): SEHNR, FQNEAQ (reference sequence). This CDR3 has 12 amino acids. Trimming left V 1 base short and J 16 bases short, with 14 bases between. The DNA of the CDR3 is TGTGCCAGCAGCTTAGACGACTCACGGGGTTTCTTC. It yields the protein CASSLDDSRGFF.

This clone occurred once. The chain combines TRBV11-1 with TRBJ2-1; 11 bases are a match to TRBD2. The germline V gene encodes CDR1 SGHAT and CDR2 FQDESV (reference sequence). The trim removed 1 base at V and 9 bases at J, leaving 8 bases unmatched. This CDR3 has 16 residues. The CDR3 nucleotides are TGTGCCAGCAGCTTAGGTAGCGGGAGGGTTACGGGTGAGCAGTTCTTC. Its protein product is CASSLGSGRVTGEQFF.

This chain links TRBV7-9 with TRBJ2-1; D is uncertain. The germline gives CDR1 SEHNR, CDR2 FQNEAQ (reference sequence). The CDR3 extends over 13 amino acids. V was pared by 6 bases and J by 10 bases, with 16 bases between. CDR3 coding DNA: TGTGCCAGCAGTAGAGACACGAGACGCGAGCAGTTCTTC. This encodes CASSRDTRREQFF.

The chain carries TRBV7-6 and TRBJ2-5; D perhaps matches TRBD2 (7 bases). Per the germline V gene, CDR1 is SGHVS and CDR2 is FNYEAQ. Deletions cut 1 base from V and 1 base from J, with 16 bases between. This CDR3 has 17 residues. The CDR3 DNA reads as TGTGCCAGCAGCTTAGGTCCGGGGGGCTTCTCCCAAGAGACCCAGTACTTC. Encoded protein: CASSLGPGGFSQETQYF.

The chain carries TRBV7-3 and TRBJ1-1, with D uncertain. Germline V gene sequence: CDR1 SGHTA, CDR2 FQGTGA. This CDR3 is 14 amino acids long. V dropped 2 bases and J dropped 0 bases, with 7 bases sitting between them. The CDR3 protein is CASSLSGMNTEAFF. The CDR3 DNA sequence: TGTGCCAGCAGCTTATCGGGTATGAACACTGAAGCTTTCTTT.

The V gene is TRBV28, the J gene TRBJ2-7; no clear D. The CDR3 runs 14 residues. Trimming removed 6 bases at V and 1 base at J, with 13 bases between. CDR1 is MDHEN, CDR2 SYDVKM, per germline. This CDR3 is CASSPRTESYEQYF. As DNA, the CDR3 is TGTGCCAGCAGCCCCCGGACGGAATCCTACGAGCAGTACTTC.

The rearrangement links TRBV15 to TRBJ1-2, with D uncertain. Trimming removed 0 bases from V and 8 bases from J, with 13 bases in between. CDR1 is LNHNV and CDR2 is YYDKDF in the germline V gene (reference sequence). The CDR3 consists of 14 residues. CDR3 sequence: CATSRDNGGDGYTF. CDR3 DNA: TGTGCCACCAGCAGAGATAACGGAGGCGACGGCTACACCTTC.

The chain couples TRBV10-1 to TRBJ1-1; maybe TRBD1 (6 bases). The V end lost 8 bases, the J end lost 3 bases, and 13 bases lay between the germline ends. Germline CDR1 reads WNHNN; CDR2 reads SYGVQD (reference sequence). CDR3 length: 13 amino acids. CDR3 coding DNA: TGCGCCAGCTCGAGAGGGGGATACACTGAAGCTTTCTTT. This codes for CASSRGGYTEAFF.

The chain couples TRBV7-2 to TRBJ1-1; perhaps TRBD1 as D (5 bases). This CDR3 region has 15 residues. Germline-derived CDR1 and CDR2 are SGHTA and FQGNSA. Trimming left V 1 base short and J 3 bases short, with 12 bases between. In nucleotides, the CDR3 is TGTGCCAGCAGCTTAGTTGTCAGGGCTGACACTGAAGCTTTCTTT. Protein product: CASSLVVRADTEAFF.